The subject of this entry is one T cell receptor (beta chain). The clone's antigen remains unknown. Base qualities are not provided; no much larger clone lies one nucleotide away. The library was prepared using the immunoSEQ multiplex PCR assay. Per the source publication's procedure: A statistical classification framework was developed to diagnose cytomegalovirus status using the catalog of TCR beta chain sequences. TCRdb's version of the immuneACCESS table is confined to in-frame rearrangements and falls short of the full clone set. An unresolved V gene accounts for under half of the shortfall where checked; the remainder is of unknown origin. V and J calls plus clone size are reproduced from that table; the DNA served to infer D and trimming. The sample table shows 100,000 to 150,000 clones, and roughly 90% are seen once. The ten largest clones capture 1.9% of the sample. These data are taken from a study of cytomegalovirus exposure and HLA in healthy donors (dated by TCRdb to about 2017). In the study overall: According to a later analysis, the roughly 120 validation repertoires were produced on the same platform as the roughly 600 repertoires of the first cohort. The study aimed to test whether cataloging public T cell receptors could reveal signatures of past pathogen exposure. Besides the first cohort of roughly 700 subjects, a separate validation cohort made up of some 110 different subjects was used. To predict cytomegalovirus infection status, the study combined high-throughput TCR immunosequencing, statistical association of individual TCRs with disease status, and machine learning. The study at large found these results: In both the original and validation cohorts, the classifier was reported to diagnose cytomegalovirus status with high specificity and sensitivity. The study listed 150 to 200 TCR beta chains as associated with cytomegalovirus. Across donors, most TCR sequences were observed very rarely, whereas some public TCRs were present in many individuals. According to the authors, the approach could potentially be generalized to other disease states and immunological phenotypes. Subsequent analysis determined that TCRs grouped into clusters in the first cohort also showed a tendency toward co-occurrence across the 130 or so validation repertoires, and 85% to 95% of cluster scores exceeded 0. All 110 or so repertoires were used to score co-occurrence in the validation cohort in a later analysis, because that analysis had no HLA typing for the cohort. In vitro tests confirmed that a few of the cytomegalovirus-associated TCR beta chains recognize cytomegalovirus antigens.

Trimming takes 0 bases off V and 6 bases off J; junction bases not matched to a gene: 3. The CDR3 sequence holds 14 residues, the cysteine and phenylalanine included. The CDR3 DNA has 42 bases and is translated from base 1. CDR1 and CDR2 are read off the germline V gene as SGDLS and YYNGEE. The donors belonged to the validation cohort of around 130 subjects, which was separate from the approximately 700-subject first cohort. The chain employs TRBV9 and TRBJ2-1, and 7 junctional nucleotides match TRBD1. The sequencing input was PBMCs. The TCR comes from a woman aged 18-35 years in good health and CMV-seronegative. The CDR3 protein sequence reads: CASSVGDRANEQFF. Here is the DNA: TGTGCCAGCAGCGTAGGCGACAGGGCCAATGAGCAGTTCTTC.